Below are 28 T cell receptor beta chains sequenced from a single sample in a study of shared clonotypes between healthy human individuals. Generated by immunoSEQ multiplex PCR, the TCRdb table keeps only in-frame clones and is missing some. The repertoire holds about 600,000 clones, 97% seen once, with 0.045% to 0.06% in the top ten. Sequenced input: naive CD4+ T cells sorted from blood. Subset defined: CD45RA+ positively selected. The receptors were sampled from a woman in her twenties or thirties in good health.

The V gene is TRBV9, the J gene TRBJ2-3, with 7 bases lining up with TRBD1. The CDR3 consists of 16 residues. Germline V gene data show CDR1 as SGDLS and CDR2 as YYNGEE. Trimming removed 0 bases from V and 2 bases from J; junction bases left unmatched: 6. CDR3 amino acids: CASSVAQTGTTDTQYF. The CDR3 DNA sequence: TGTGCCAGCAGCGTAGCACAGACAGGGACCACAGATACGCAGTATTTT.

CDR3 protein: CASSPRETEPIEQSYEQYF. The CDR3, as DNA: TGTGCCAGCAGCCCCCGCGAGACTGAACCTATCGAGCAGTCCTACGAGCAGTACTTC. V and J are TRBV7-9 and TRBJ2-7; D unclear. V dropped 5 bases and J dropped 1 base, with 27 bases sitting between them. The CDR3 runs to 19 residues. CDR1 is SEHNR, CDR2 FQNEAQ, per germline (reference sequence).

The genes are TRBV28 and TRBJ1-5; D may be TRBD1 (6 bases). Trimming pared 4 bases from V and 1 base from J, leaving 14 bases between. The CDR3 consists of 16 residues. Germline loops: CDR1 MDHEN, CDR2 SYDVKM. CDR3 sequence (DNA): TGTGCCAGCAGTTACTACCGGGACAAAAGCAATCAGCCCCAGCATTTT. Amino acids: CASSYYRDKSNQPQHF.

The J gene is TRBJ2-7, the V gene TRBV6-6; 8 bases align to TRBD2. The CDR3 is made up of 16 amino acids. V was clipped by 2 bases and J by 7 bases; unmatched bases: 13. Germline CDR1 is MNHNY and CDR2 is SVGAGI (reference sequence). CDR3 sequence: CASSYPHPGPGGEQYF. CDR3 in DNA: TGTGCCAGCAGTTACCCTCACCCCGGACCGGGGGGGGAGCAGTACTTC.

This sequence joins TRBV4-2 and TRBJ2-3; a weak D match, TRBD2 (6 bases). The ends were cut back, 1 base at V and 5 bases at J, with 13 bases in the middle. Germline assignment: CDR1 LGHNA and CDR2 YNFKEQ. The CDR3 covers 15 residues. CDR3 in DNA: TGTGCCAGCAGCCAAGCGGAGGGCAGCCGAGATACGCAGTATTTT. This translates into CASSQAEGSRDTQYF.

The CDR3 nucleotides are TGTGCCAGCAGTCGGACCGGTAATCAGCCCCAGCATTTT. Translation gives CASSRTGNQPQHF. This chain uses TRBV6-6 with TRBJ1-5; D call uncertain. Germline CDR1 and CDR2: MNHNY and SVGAGI (reference sequence). The CDR3 sequence is 13 residues long. The V and J ends lost 5 bases and 4 bases respectively, with 9 bases between them.

The DNA of the CDR3 is TGTGCCAGTAGTAAGGACAGAAACTCTGGAAACACCATATATTTT. Encoded protein: CASSKDRNSGNTIYF. The chain employs TRBV19 and TRBJ1-3, with a possible D match to TRBD1 (6 bases). CDR1 is LNHDA and CDR2 is SQIVND in the germline V gene (reference sequence). The V end was cut by 4 bases, the J end by 0 bases, with 10 bases between. The CDR3 runs 15 residues.

The CDR3 nucleotides read TGTGCCAGTAGTATTACCAGGACTAGCGGGAGTTTGAACACCGGGGAGCTGTTTTTT. Encoded protein: CASSITRTSGSLNTGELFF. J is TRBJ2-2 and V is TRBV19; 13 nucleotides align to TRBD2. Germline V gene lookup returns CDR1 LNHDA and CDR2 SQIVND (reference sequence). V lost 3 bases and J lost 1; bases outside the gene matches: 8. The CDR3 spans 19 residues. Full variable domain (missing parts from reference TRBV19 and TRBJ2-2): DGGITQSPKYLFRKEGQNVTLSCEQNLNHDAMYWYRQDPGQGLRLIYYSQIVNDFQKGDIAEGYSVSREKKESFPLTVTSAQKNPTAFYLCASSITRTSGSLNTGELFFGEGSRLTVL.

The chain links TRBV27 to TRBJ1-5, with 8 nucleotides matching TRBD1. Trimming at V came to 5 bases and at J to 3 bases, leaving 9 bases not matched to a gene. CDR3 length equals 16 residues. CDR1 is MNHEY and CDR2 is SMNVEV in the germline V gene (reference sequence). CDR3 bases: TGTGCCAGCAGTCTGGGGACAGGAAAGCCCAATCAGCCCCAGCATTTT. Protein sequence: CASSLGTGKPNQPQHF.

The chain couples TRBV11-2 to TRBJ2-1, with D possibly matching TRBD2 (6 bases). CDR3 length: 14 residues. CDR1 is SGHAT, CDR2 FQNNGV, per germline. V was cut by 3 bases and J by 5 bases, with 11 bases left in between. CDR3 in DNA: TGTGCCAGCAGCTTCGCGGGGTTCGACAATGAGCAGTTCTTC. Translating it yields CASSFAGFDNEQFF. The full variable domain, in which reference TRBV11-2 and TRBJ2-1 provide the parts outside the CDR3, is EAGVAQSPRYKIIEKRQSVAFWCNPISGHATLYWYQQILGQGPKLLIQFQNNGVVDDSQLPKDRFSAERLKGVDSTLKIQPAKLEDSAVYLCASSFAGFDNEQFFGPGTRLTVL.

The CDR3 loop is CASRETGRGGSYNEQFF. CDR3 coding DNA: TGTGCCAGCAGAGAGACAGGCAGGGGCGGCTCCTACAATGAGCAGTTCTTC. V usage is TRBV14 and J usage is TRBJ2-1; possible D gene TRBD1, 6 bases. Germline V CDR1 and CDR2: SGHDN, FVKESK. V lost 6 bases and J 0 bases, leaving 18 bases between the germline ends. The CDR3 loop spans 17 amino acids.

The genes are TRBV5-5 and TRBJ2-2; 9 bases agree with TRBD2. CDR3 length: 17 residues. V shed 4 bases, J shed 4 bases, and the junction held 11 bases outside the gene matches. The V gene's germline CDR1 is SGHKS and CDR2 YYEKEE (reference sequence). The CDR3 region is CASSQVLAGLSTGELFF. The DNA for the CDR3 is TGTGCCAGCAGCCAGGTCCTAGCGGGACTTAGCACCGGGGAGCTGTTTTTT.

As regards this clone: Because the CDR3 is missing its conserved closing phenylalanine or tryptophan, this is likely a read error. This sequence joins TRBV5-1 and TRBJ2-7, with TRBD2 identical over 11 bases. Looked up from germline, CDR1 is SGHRS and CDR2 is YFSETQ. CDR3 size: 15 residues. V lost 0 bases and J lost 7; bases outside the gene matches: 6. In nucleotides, the CDR3 is TGCGCCAGCAGCTTGGCACTAGCGGGAGTGGGTGAGCAGTACCTC. This sequence encodes CASSLALAGVGEQYL.

This rearrangement joins TRBV5-1 to TRBJ2-5; D may be TRBD1 or TRBD2 (5 bases each). The CDR3 sequence is 14 residues long. Germline V gene lookup returns CDR1 SGHRS and CDR2 YFSETQ. V lost 5 bases to trimming and J lost 0 bases, with 11 bases between them. CDR3 DNA sequence: TGCGCCAGCAGGGGGAGACAGCACCAAGAGACCCAGTACTTC. Its protein is CASRGRQHQETQYF.

CDR3 in DNA: TGTGCCAGTAGTATAAGCCTTGCGACTTTCAATGAGCAGTTCTTC. Translating it yields CASSISLATFNEQFF. The rearrangement uses TRBV19 and TRBJ2-1, with unresolved D. This CDR3 contains 15 residues. Trimming shortened V by 2 bases and J by 6 bases, and 14 bases separated the two germline ends. CDR1 and CDR2 (germline): LNHDA, SQIVND (reference sequence).

This chain uses TRBV6-5 with TRBJ2-7, with 10 nucleotides matching TRBD2. Looked up from germline, CDR1 is MNHEY and CDR2 is SVGAGI. V lost 0 bases and J lost 6; bases outside the gene matches: 5. This CDR3 is built from 15 residues. In nucleotides, the CDR3 is TGTGCCAGCAGTTACTCGAAGGGACTAGCGTTCGAGCAGTACTTC. It encodes CASSYSKGLAFEQYF.

A note on this clone: This specimen includes other DNA sequences encoding the same CDR3. The chain joins TRBV2 to TRBJ1-1, with D unresolved. The CDR3 runs 13 residues. Germline V lookup: CDR1 SNHLY, CDR2 FYNNEI. V was trimmed by 8 bases and J by 1 base, leaving 11 bases between them. CDR3 nucleotide sequence: TGTGCCAGCTCCCGACACGAGAACACTGAAGCTTTCTTT. Residues: CASSRHENTEAFF.

This clone was seen once. The chain links TRBV5-6 to TRBJ1-3; D not resolved. V lost 0 bases and J lost 0, with 10 bases in between. This CDR3 spans 16 amino acids. Per germline, CDR1 SGHDT and CDR2 YYEEEE. CDR3 loop: CASSLAGQRSGNTIYF. The CDR3 bases are TGTGCCAGCAGCTTGGCCGGCCAGCGCTCTGGAAACACCATATATTTT.

On this clone itself: Mismatch with germline at one junction end may stem from a read error. The rearrangement uses TRBV2 and TRBJ1-4; D may be TRBD1 (6 bases). In germline, CDR1 is SNHLY, CDR2 FYNNEI. CDR3 size: 15 residues. For the CDR3, the DNA is TGTGCCAGCAGGGAAGGGGGAGGAGCGAATGAAAAACTGTTTTTT. Amino acid sequence: CASREGGGANEKLFF.

This chain connects TRBV29-1 to TRBJ2-1, with D tentatively TRBD2 (5 bases). From germline, CDR1 is SQVTM and CDR2 ANQGSEA. Trimming cost V 7 bases and J 2 bases, with 15 bases left between them. CDR3 length equals 14 residues. The DNA of the CDR3 is TGCAGCGCCATACTAGAGACGACCTACAATGAGCAGTTCTTC. As protein: CSAILETTYNEQFF.

The chain couples TRBV7-8 to TRBJ1-4; D is undetermined. V lost 5 bases, J lost 3 bases, and 16 bases lay in between. In germline, CDR1 is SGHVS, CDR2 FQNEAQ. The CDR3 is 16 residues long. The CDR3 DNA reads as TGTGCCAGCAGCACCCGAAGCGGACTGCCTAATGAAAAACTGTTTTTT. The encoded protein is CASSTRSGLPNEKLFF. The full variable domain, in which reference TRBV7-8 and TRBJ1-4 provide the parts outside the CDR3, is GAGVSQSPRYKVAKRGQDVALRCDPISGHVSLFWYQQALGQGPEFLTYFQNEAQLDKSGLPSDRFFAERPEGSVSTLKIQRTQQEDSAVYLCASSTRSGLPNEKLFFGSGTQLSVL.

The chain joins TRBV19 to TRBJ1-4; D unresolved. Trimming stripped 2 bases from V and 2 bases from J, with 6 bases between. Germline V gene lookup returns CDR1 LNHDA and CDR2 SQIVND (reference sequence). This CDR3 is 14 amino acids long. The CDR3 spells CASSIRQTNEKLFF. The DNA for the CDR3 is TGTGCCAGTAGTATACGTCAGACTAATGAAAAACTGTTTTTT.

The count of this clone is one. The chain employs TRBV6-1 and TRBJ2-7; 12 nucleotides agree with TRBD2. V shed 10 bases, J shed 2 bases, and the junction held 6 bases outside the gene matches. The CDR3 extends over 14 amino acids. Looked up from germline, CDR1 is MNHNS and CDR2 is SASEGT. The CDR3 bases are TGTGCCACCGGGACTAGCGGGCCACCCTACGAGCAGTACTTC. The encoded protein is CATGTSGPPYEQYF.

Comments on this clone: Other DNA sequences in this sample translate to the same CDR3. The chain is built from TRBV19 and TRBJ1-5, with D perhaps matching TRBD1 (5 bases). Looked up from germline, CDR1 is LNHDA and CDR2 is SQIVND (reference sequence). The CDR3 runs to 14 residues. V gave up 3 bases and J gave up 1 base, with 7 bases separating them. The CDR3 DNA reads as TGTGCCAGTAGTATTTGGGGGAGCAATCAGCCCCAGCATTTT. Translated, it gives CASSIWGSNQPQHF.

Note on this clone: The same CDR3 can be traced to other DNA sequences in this sample. The chain recombines TRBV28 with TRBJ2-7, with D unresolved. Germline V lookup: CDR1 MDHEN, CDR2 SYDVKM. This CDR3 has 12 amino acids. With 5 bases removed from V and 3 bases from J, the gap between germline ends came to 8 bases. CDR3 residues: CASSRYSYEQYF. CDR3 DNA: TGTGCCAGCAGTCGTTACAGCTACGAGCAGTACTTC.

In this sample, this clone turned up once. This chain connects TRBV9 to TRBJ2-3; 9 bases agree with TRBD2. The CDR3 is 16 residues long. With 1 base clipped from V and 1 base from J, the junction kept 4 bases outside the gene matches. The germline CDR1 and CDR2 sequences are SGDLS and YYNGEE. CDR3 nucleotides: TGTGCCAGCAGCGTATTAGCGGGAGAGCGCACAGATACGCAGTATTTT. Translating gives CASSVLAGERTDTQYF.

The V call is TRBV7-6, the J call TRBJ1-3; 7 nucleotides match TRBD1. From germline, CDR1 is SGHVS and CDR2 FNYEAQ. CDR3 length: 16 residues. V was pared by 4 bases and J by 0 bases, with 6 bases of the junction left unmatched. CDR3: CASSSKTGNSGNTIYF. Here the CDR3 DNA reads TGTGCCAGCAGCTCTAAGACAGGGAACTCTGGAAACACCATATATTTT.

This sequence joins TRBV19 and TRBJ1-2; 7 positions agree with TRBD1. Trimming took 6 bases from V and 7 from J; bases not matched to a gene: 14. The CDR3 has 15 amino acids. Germline values: CDR1 LNHDA, CDR2 SQIVND (reference sequence). The CDR3 protein is CASRNRGYPRGGYTF. As DNA, the CDR3 is TGTGCCAGTAGGAACAGGGGCTACCCGAGAGGTGGCTACACCTTC.